The source of this T cell receptor (beta chain) is a study of graft-versus-host responses after intestinal transplantation. Study summary: All recipients were given anti-thymocyte globulin induction, and tacrolimus and steroids were then administered for around three years.

The table came from immunoSEQ multiplex PCR; TCRdb's copy has only in-frame clones and leaves some out. The table lists around 35,000 clones, roughly 90% of them singletons. About this clone: The antigen is unknown.

Once graft tissue had been processed, intraepithelial and lamina propria lymphocytes were released. General study points: Subjects displaying graft-donor T cell macrochimerism possessed elevated graft-versus-host to host-versus-graft clonal ratios inside allografts. GvH clonotypes were identified within recipient marrow, with a subset emerging first in ileum or blood.

This CDR3 is built from 13 residues. The germline V gene encodes CDR1 MNHEY and CDR2 SMNVEV (reference sequence). V was shortened by 3 bases and J by 2 bases, with 8 bases between the two germline ends. The V call is TRBV27, the J call TRBJ2-7; D is undetermined. The source is a human patient who received an intestinal transplant, so some T cells may come from the graft donor. The sequences come from ileum tissue, collected almost 210 days after intestinal transplant. The DNA of the CDR3 is TGTGCCAGCAGTTTGACTTCCGCCTACGAGCAGTACTTC. It yields the protein CASSLTSAYEQYF.